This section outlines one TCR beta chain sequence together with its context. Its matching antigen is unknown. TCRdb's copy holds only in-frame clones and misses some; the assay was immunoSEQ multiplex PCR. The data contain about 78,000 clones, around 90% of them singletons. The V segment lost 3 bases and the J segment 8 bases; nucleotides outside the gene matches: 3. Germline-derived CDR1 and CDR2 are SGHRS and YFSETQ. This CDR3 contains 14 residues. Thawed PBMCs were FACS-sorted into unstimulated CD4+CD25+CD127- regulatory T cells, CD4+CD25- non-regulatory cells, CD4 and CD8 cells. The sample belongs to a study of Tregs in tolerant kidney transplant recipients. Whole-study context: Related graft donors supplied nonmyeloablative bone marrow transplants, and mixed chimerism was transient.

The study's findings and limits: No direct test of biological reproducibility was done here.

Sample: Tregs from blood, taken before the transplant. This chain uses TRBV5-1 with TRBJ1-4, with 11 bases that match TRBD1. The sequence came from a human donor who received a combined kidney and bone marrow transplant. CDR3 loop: CASSSRTGGEKLFF. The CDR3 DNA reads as TGCGCCAGCAGCTCTCGGACAGGGGGCGAAAAACTGTTTTTT. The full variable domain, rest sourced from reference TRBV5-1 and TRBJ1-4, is KAGVTQTPRYLIKTRGQQVTLSCSPISGHRSVSWYQQTPGQGLQFLFEYFSETQRNKGNFPGRFSGRQFSNSRSEMNVSTLELGDSALYLCASSSRTGGEKLFFGSGTQLSVL.